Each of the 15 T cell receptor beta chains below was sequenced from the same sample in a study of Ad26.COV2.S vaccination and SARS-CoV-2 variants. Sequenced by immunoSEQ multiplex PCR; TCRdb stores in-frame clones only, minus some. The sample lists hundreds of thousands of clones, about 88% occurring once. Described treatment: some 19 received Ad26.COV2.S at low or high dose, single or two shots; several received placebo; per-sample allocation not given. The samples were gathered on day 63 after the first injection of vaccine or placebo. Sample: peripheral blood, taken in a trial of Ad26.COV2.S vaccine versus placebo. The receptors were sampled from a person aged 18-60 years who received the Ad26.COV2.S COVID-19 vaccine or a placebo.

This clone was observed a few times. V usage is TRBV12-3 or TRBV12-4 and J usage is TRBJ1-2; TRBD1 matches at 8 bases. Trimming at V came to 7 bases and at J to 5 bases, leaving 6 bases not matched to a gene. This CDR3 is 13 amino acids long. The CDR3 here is CASTDRGGYGYTF. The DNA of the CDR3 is TGTGCCAGCACAGACAGGGGTGGGTATGGCTACACCTTC.

The CDR3 DNA reads TGTGCCAGCAGCCGAGGGACGGTTTCCTACAATGAGCAGTTCTTC. Its protein product is CASSRGTVSYNEQFF. The rearrangement joins TRBV7-8 to TRBJ2-1; the D call may be TRBD1 or TRBD2 (5 bases each). Germline CDR1 reads SGHVS; CDR2 reads FQNEAQ. The CDR3 has 15 residues. Trimming shortened V by 5 bases and J by 1 base, and 12 bases separated the two germline ends.

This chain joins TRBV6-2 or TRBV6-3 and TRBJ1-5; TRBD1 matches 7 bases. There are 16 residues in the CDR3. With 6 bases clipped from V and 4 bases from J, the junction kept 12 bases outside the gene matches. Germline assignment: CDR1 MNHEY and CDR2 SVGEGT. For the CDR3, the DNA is TGTGCCAGCAGCACAGGAAGACAGGGTCGTAATCAGCCCCAGCATTTT. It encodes CASSTGRQGRNQPQHF.

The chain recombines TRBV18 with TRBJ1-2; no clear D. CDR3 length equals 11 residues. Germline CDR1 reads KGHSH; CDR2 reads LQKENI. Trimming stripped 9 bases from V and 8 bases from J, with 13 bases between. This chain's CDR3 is CASENPGGYTF. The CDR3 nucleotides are TGTGCCAGTGAGAACCCGGGAGGCTACACCTTC.

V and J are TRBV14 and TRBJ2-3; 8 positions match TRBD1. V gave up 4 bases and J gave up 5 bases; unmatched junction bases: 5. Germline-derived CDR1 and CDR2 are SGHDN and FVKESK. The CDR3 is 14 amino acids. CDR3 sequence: CASSLQGAEDTQYF. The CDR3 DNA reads TGTGCCAGCAGCCTCCAGGGGGCCGAAGATACGCAGTATTTT.

CDR3 region: CASSLWLATNEQFF. The CDR3 DNA sequence: TGCGCCAGCAGCTTGTGGCTAGCGACCAATGAGCAGTTCTTC. The chain is built from TRBV5-1 and TRBJ2-1, with a possible D match to TRBD2 (6 bases). Germline loops: CDR1 SGHRS, CDR2 YFSETQ. Trimming shortened V by 1 base and J by 6 bases, and 11 bases separated the two germline ends. The CDR3 loop spans 14 amino acids.

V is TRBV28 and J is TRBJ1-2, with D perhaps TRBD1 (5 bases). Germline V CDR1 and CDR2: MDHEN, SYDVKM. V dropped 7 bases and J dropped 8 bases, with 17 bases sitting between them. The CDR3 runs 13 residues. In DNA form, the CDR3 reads TGTGCCAGCACCCCACCGGGGACTCGGGGCTACACCTTC. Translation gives CASTPPGTRGYTF.

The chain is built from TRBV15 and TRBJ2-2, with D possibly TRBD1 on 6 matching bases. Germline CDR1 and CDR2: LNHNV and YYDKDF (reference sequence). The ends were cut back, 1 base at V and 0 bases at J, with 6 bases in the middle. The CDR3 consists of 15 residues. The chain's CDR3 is CATSRGTANTGELFF. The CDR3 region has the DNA TGTGCCACCAGCAGAGGGACAGCGAACACCGGGGAGCTGTTTTTT.

The CDR3 DNA follows: TGTGCCAGCTCACCTACAGGTGGACACACTGAAGCTTTCTTT. Protein: CASSPTGGHTEAFF. The J gene is TRBJ1-1, the V gene TRBV18; the D gene is possibly TRBD1 (5 bases). CDR1 and CDR2 from the germline V gene are KGHSH and LQKENI. The CDR3 is made up of 14 amino acids. V was pared by 3 bases and J by 3 bases, with 11 bases between.

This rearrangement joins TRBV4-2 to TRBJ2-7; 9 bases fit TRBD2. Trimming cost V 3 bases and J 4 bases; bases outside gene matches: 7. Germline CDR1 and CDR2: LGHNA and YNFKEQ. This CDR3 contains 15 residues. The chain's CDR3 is CASSHSTSGPYEQYV. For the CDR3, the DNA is TGTGCCAGCAGCCATTCAACTAGCGGGCCGTACGAGCAGTACGTC.

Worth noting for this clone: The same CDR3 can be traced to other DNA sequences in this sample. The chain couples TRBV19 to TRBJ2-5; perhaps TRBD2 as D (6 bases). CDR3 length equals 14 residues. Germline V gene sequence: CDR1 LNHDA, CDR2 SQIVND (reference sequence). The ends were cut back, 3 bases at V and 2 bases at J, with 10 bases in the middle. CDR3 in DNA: TGTGCCAGTAGTATTCGGGACTTTCAAGAGACCCAGTACTTC. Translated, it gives CASSIRDFQETQYF.

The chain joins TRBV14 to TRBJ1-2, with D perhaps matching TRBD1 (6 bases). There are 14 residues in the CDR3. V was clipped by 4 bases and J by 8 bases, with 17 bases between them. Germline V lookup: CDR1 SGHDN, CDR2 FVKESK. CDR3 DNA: TGTGCCAGCAGCCCAATTTTGTTCAGGGGCGGCTACACCTTC. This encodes CASSPILFRGGYTF.

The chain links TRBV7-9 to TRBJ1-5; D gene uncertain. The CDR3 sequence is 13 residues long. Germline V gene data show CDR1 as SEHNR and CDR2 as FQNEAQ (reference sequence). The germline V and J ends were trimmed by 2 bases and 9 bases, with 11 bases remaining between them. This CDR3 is CASSLNAEVPQHF. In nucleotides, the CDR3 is TGTGCCAGCAGCTTAAACGCTGAGGTGCCCCAGCATTTT.

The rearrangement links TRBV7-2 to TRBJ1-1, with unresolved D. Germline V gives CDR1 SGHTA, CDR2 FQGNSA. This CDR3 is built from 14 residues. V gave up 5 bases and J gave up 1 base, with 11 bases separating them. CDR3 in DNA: TGTGCCAGCAGCATTACTGGGAGGAACACTGAAGCTTTCTTT. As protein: CASSITGRNTEAFF.

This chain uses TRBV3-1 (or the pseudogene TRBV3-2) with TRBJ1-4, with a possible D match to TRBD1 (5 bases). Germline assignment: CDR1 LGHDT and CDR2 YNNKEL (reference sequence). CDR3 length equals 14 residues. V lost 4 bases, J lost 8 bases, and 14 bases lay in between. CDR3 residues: CASSRTPRGEKLFF. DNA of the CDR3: TGTGCCAGCAGCCGGACACCACGGGGAGAAAAACTGTTTTTT.